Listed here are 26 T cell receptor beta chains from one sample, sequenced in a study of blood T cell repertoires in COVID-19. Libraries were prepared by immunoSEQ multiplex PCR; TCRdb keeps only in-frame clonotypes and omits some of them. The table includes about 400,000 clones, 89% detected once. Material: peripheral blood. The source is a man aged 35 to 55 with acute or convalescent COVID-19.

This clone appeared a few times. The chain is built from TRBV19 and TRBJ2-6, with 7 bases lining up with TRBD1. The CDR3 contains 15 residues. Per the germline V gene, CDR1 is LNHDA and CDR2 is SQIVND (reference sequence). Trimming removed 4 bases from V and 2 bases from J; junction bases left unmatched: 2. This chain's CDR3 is CASSTDRAGANVLTF. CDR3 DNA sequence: TGTGCCAGTAGTACAGACAGGGCTGGGGCCAACGTCCTGACTTTC.

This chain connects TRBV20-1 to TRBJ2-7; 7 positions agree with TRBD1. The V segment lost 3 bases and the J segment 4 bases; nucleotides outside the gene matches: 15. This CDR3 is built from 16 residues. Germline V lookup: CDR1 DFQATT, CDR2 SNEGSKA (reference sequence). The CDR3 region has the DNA TGCAGTGCTAGTCCCAAAACGACAGGGACAAGGTACGAGCAGTACTTC. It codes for CSASPKTTGTRYEQYF.

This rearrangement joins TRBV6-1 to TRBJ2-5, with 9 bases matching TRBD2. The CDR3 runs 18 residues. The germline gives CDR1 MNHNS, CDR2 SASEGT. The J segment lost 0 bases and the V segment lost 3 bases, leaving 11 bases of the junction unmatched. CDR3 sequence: CASSDLSGGISYQETQYF. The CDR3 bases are TGTGCCAGCAGTGACCTTAGCGGGGGCATTTCCTACCAAGAGACCCAGTACTTC.

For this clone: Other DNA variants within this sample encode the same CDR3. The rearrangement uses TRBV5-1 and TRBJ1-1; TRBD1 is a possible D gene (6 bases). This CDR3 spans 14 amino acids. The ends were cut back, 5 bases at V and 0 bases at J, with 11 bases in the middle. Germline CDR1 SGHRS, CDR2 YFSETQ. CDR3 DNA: TGCGCCAGCAGTCCCGGGACACTGAACACTGAAGCTTTCTTT. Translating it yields CASSPGTLNTEAFF.

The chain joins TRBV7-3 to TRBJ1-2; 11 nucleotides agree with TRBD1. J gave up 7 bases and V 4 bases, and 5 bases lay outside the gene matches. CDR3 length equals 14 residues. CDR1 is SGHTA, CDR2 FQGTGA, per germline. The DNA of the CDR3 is TGTGCCAGCAGCTCGGGACAGGGGGGACCTGGCTACACCTTC. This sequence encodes CASSSGQGGPGYTF.

CDR3 in amino acids: CASSRVPGRENNEQFF. The CDR3 region has the DNA TGTGCCAGCAGTAGAGTACCGGGACGGGAGAACAATGAGCAGTTCTTC. The V and J genes are TRBV7-6 and TRBJ2-1; tentatively, D is TRBD2 (6 bases). The length of the CDR3 is 16 residues. Germline V gives CDR1 SGHVS, CDR2 FNYEAQ. Deletions cut 6 bases from V and 5 bases from J, with 20 bases between. The full variable domain, rest sourced from reference TRBV7-6 and TRBJ2-1, is GAGVSQSPRYKVTKRGQDVALRCDPISGHVSLYWYRQALGQGPEFLTYFNYEAQQDKSGLPNDRFSAERPEGSISTLTIQRTEQRDSAMYRCASSRVPGRENNEQFFGPGTRLTVL.

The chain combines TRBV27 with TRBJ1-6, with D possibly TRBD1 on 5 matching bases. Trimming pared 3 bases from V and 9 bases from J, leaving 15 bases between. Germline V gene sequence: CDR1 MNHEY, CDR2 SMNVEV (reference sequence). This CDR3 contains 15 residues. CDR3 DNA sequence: TGTGCCAGCAGTTTTGGTGACCCCAGGGCTTCACCCCTCCACTTT. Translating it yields CASSFGDPRASPLHF.

The CDR3 loop reads CASSSRGGVELFF. CDR3 in DNA: TGTGCCAGCAGCTCGAGGGGGGGCGTAGAACTGTTTTTT. The chain has TRBV27 and TRBJ1-4, with a tentative D call TRBD1 (6 bases). V was cut by 6 bases and J by 12 bases, with 17 bases left in between. CDR1 is MNHEY and CDR2 is SMNVEV in the germline V gene (reference sequence). CDR3 length equals 13 residues.

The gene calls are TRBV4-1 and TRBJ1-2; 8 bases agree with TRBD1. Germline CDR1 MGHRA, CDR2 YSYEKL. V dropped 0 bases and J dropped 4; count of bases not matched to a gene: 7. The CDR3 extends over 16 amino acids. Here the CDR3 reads CASSQESTGGAYGYTF. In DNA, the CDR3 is TGCGCCAGCAGCCAAGAATCAACAGGGGGGGCCTATGGCTACACCTTC.

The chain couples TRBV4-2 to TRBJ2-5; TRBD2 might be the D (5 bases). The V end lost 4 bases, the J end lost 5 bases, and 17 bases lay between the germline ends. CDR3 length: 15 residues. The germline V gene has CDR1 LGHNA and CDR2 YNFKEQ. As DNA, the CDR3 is TGTGCCAGCAGCCTAACTACGGGGAAGGACGAGACCCAGTACTTC. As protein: CASSLTTGKDETQYF.

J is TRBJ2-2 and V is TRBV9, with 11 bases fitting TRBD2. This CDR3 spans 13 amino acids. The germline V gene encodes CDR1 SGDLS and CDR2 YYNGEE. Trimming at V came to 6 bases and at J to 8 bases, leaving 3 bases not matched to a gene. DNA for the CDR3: TGTGCCAGCACCACTAGCGGGAGAGGGGAGCTGTTTTTT. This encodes CASTTSGRGELFF.

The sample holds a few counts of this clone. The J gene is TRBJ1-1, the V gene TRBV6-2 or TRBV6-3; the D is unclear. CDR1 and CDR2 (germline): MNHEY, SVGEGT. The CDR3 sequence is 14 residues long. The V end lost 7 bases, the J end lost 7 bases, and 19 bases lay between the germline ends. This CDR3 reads CASIPTWRRGEAFF. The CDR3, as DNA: TGTGCCAGCATCCCGACGTGGCGCCGGGGTGAAGCTTTCTTT.

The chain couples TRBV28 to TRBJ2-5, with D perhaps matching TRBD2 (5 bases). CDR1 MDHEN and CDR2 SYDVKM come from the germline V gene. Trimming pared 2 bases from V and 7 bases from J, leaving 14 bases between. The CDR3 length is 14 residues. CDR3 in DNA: TGTGCCAGCAGTTTAAGCTCCGGGGTCCCGACCCAGTACTTC. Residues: CASSLSSGVPTQYF.

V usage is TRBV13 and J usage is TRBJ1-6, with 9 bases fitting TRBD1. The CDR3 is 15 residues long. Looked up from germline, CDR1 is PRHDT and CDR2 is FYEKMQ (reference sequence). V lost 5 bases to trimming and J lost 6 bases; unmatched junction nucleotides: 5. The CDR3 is CASSARQGGNSPLHF. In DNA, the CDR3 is TGTGCCAGCAGCGCGAGACAGGGGGGTAATTCACCCCTCCACTTT. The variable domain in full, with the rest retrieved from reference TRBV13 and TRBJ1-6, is AAGVIQSPRHLIKEKRETATLKCYPIPRHDTVYWYQQGPGQDPQFLISFYEKMQSDKGSIPDRFSAQQFSDYHSELNMSSLELGDSALYFCASSARQGGNSPLHFGNGTRLTVT.

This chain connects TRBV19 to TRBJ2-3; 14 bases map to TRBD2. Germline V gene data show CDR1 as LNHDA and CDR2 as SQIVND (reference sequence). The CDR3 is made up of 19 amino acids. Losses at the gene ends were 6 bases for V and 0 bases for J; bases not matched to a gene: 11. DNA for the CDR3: TGTGCCAGTAGCGCGACTAGCGGGAGGGTGGGGGTGAGCACAGATACGCAGTATTTT. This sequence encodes CASSATSGRVGVSTDTQYF.

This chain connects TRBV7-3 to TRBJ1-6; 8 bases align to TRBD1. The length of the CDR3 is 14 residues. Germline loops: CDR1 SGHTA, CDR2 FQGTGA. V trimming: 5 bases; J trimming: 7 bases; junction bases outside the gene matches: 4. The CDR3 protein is CASSNRGRNSPLHF. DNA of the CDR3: TGTGCCAGCAGCAACAGGGGGAGGAATTCACCCCTCCACTTT.

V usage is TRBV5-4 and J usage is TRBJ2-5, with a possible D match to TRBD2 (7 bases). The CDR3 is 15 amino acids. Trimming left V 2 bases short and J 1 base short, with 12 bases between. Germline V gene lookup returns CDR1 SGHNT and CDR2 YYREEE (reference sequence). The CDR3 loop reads CASSFGGGGQETQYF. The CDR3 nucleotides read TGTGCCAGCAGCTTTGGGGGGGGCGGCCAAGAGACCCAGTACTTC.

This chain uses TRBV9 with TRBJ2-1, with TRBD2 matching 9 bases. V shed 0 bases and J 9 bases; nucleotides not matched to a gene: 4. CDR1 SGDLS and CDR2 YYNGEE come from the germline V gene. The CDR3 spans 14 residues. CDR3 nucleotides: TGTGCCAGCAGCGTAGATGGTAGCGGGAGTGAGCAGTTCTTC. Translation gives CASSVDGSGSEQFF. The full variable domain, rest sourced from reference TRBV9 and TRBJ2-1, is DSGVTQTPKHLITATGQRVTLRCSPRSGDLSVYWYQQSLDQGLQFLIQYYNGEERAKGNILERFSAQQFPDLHSELNLSSLELGDSALYFCASSVDGSGSEQFFGPGTRLTVL.

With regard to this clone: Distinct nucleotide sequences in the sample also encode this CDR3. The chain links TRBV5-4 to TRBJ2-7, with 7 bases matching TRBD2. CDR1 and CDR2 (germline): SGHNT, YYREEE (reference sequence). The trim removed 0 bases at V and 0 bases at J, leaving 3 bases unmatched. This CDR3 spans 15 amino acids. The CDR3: CASSLGSGASYEQYF. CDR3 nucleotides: TGTGCCAGCAGCTTGGGGAGCGGGGCCTCCTACGAGCAGTACTTC.

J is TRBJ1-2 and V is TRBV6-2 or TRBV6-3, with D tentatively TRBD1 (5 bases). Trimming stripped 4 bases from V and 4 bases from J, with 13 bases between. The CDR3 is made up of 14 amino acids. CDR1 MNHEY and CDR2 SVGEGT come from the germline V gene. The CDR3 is CASSWAGLTYGYTF. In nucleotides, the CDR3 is TGTGCCAGCAGTTGGGCAGGGCTTACCTATGGCTACACCTTC.

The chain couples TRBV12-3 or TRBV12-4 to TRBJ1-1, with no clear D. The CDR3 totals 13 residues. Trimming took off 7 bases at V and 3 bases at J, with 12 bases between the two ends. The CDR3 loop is CASTLLVHTEAFF. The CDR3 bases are TGTGCCAGCACTCTCTTAGTACACACTGAAGCTTTCTTT.

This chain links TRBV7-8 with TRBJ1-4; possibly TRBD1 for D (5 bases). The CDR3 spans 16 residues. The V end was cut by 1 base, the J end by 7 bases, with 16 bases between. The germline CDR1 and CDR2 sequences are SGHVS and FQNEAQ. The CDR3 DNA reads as TGTGCCAGCAGCTTAGTTATCGGGGCGCGGGGTGAAAAACTGTTTTTT. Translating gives CASSLVIGARGEKLFF.

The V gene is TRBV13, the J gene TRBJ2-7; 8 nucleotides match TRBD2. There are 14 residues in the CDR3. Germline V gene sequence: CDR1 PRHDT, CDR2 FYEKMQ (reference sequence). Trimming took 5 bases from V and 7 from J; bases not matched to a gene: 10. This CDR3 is CASSRMRGASEQYF. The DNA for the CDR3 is TGTGCCAGCAGCCGGATGCGGGGGGCTTCAGAGCAGTACTTC.

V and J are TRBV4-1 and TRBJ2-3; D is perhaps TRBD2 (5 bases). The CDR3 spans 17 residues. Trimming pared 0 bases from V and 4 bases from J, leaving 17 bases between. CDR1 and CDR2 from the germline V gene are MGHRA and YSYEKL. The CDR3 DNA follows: TGCGCCAGCAGCCAAGAGCGAGTTGCTAGCTCGGCAGATACGCAGTATTTT. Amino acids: CASSQERVASSADTQYF.

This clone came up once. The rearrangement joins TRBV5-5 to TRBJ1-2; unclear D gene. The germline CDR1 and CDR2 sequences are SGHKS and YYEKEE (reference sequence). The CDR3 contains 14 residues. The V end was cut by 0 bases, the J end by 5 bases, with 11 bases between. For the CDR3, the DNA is TGTGCCAGCAGCTTGGAGGAGGAGATATATGGCTACACCTTC. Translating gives CASSLEEEIYGYTF.

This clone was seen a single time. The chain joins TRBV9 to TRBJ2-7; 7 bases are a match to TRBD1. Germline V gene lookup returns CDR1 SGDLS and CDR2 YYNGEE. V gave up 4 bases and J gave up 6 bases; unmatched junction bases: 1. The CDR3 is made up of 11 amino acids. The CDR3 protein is CASSPGGEQYF. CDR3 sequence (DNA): TGTGCCAGCAGCCCAGGGGGCGAGCAGTACTTC.